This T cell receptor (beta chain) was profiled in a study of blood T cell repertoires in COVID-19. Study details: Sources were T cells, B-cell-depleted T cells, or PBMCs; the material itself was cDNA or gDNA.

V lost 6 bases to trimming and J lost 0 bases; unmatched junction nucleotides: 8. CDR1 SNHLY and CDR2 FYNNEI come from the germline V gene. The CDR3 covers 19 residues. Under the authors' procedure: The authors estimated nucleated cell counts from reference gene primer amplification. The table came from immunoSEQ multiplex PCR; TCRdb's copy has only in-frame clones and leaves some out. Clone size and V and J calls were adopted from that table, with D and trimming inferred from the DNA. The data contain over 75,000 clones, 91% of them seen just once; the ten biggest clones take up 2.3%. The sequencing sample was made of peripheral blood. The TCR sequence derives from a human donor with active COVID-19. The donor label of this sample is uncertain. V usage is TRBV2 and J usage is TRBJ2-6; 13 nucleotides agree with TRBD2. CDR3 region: CASSGLAGASFSGANVLTF. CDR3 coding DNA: TGTGCCAGCAGCGGACTAGCGGGGGCTTCTTTCTCTGGGGCCAACGTCCTGACTTTC.